Given below is one T cell receptor beta chain in context. The antigen is not known. It was with 60 Vbeta and 13 Jbeta primers that the PCR ran. Under the authors' procedure: It was a later analysis that counted 83 million or so unique TCR beta chains, of which 9.5 million to 14 million were shared. Libraries were prepared by immunoSEQ multiplex PCR; TCRdb keeps only in-frame clonotypes and omits some of them. V and J calls and clone size follow that table, whereas D and trimming were derived from the DNA. Among 90,000 to 150,000 clones listed, around 86% were seen once. V lost 6 bases, J lost 4 bases, and 17 bases lay in between. In germline, CDR1 is MRHNA, CDR2 SNTAGT. This CDR3 comprises 15 residues. This specimen comes from a study of cytomegalovirus exposure and HLA in healthy donors. Study results and limitations: Several V segments, TRBV6-2 and TRBV6-3 among them, could not be told apart and were dropped.

Regarding donors, all were healthy bone marrow donors. The sample consisted of PBMCs. This TCR was recovered from a woman aged 40 to 50 in good health and CMV-seronegative. This chain joins TRBV6-4 and TRBJ2-3; no definite D call. CDR3 sequence (DNA): TGTGCCAGCAGCACCTCGGCAACAGAATCAGATACGCAGTATTTT. This gives the protein CASSTSATESDTQYF.